This T cell receptor beta chain appears in the sequencing data of a study of Ad26.COV2.S vaccination and SARS-CoV-2 variants. Study in general: The study gave Ad26.COV2.S intramuscularly, once or twice 56 days apart.

Sequenced by immunoSEQ multiplex PCR; TCRdb stores in-frame clones only, minus some. The table lists over 400,000 clones, around 93% of them singletons. Sample treatment: about 20 received Ad26.COV2.S at low or high dose, single or two shots; about 5 received placebo; per-sample allocation not given. The samples were gathered on day 63 after the first injection of vaccine or placebo. Trimming removed 8 bases from V and 1 base from J, with 12 bases in between. CDR1 LNHDA and CDR2 SQIVND come from the germline V gene (reference sequence). This CDR3 has 13 residues. This clonotype originated in a person aged 18-65 years who received the Ad26.COV2.S COVID-19 vaccine or a placebo. V and J are TRBV19 and TRBJ2-7; D gene unclear. The sample consisted of peripheral blood, taken in a trial of Ad26.COV2.S vaccine versus placebo. The DNA for the CDR3 is TGTGCCAGTTCCGCCCCATTTTCCTACGAGCAGTACTTC. It translates to CASSAPFSYEQYF. The full variable domain, with the rest looked up from reference TRBV19 and TRBJ2-7, is DGGITQSPKYLFRKEGQNVTLSCEQNLNHDAMYWYRQDPGQGLRLIYYSQIVNDFQKGDIAEGYSVSREKKESFPLTVTSAQKNPTAFYLCASSAPFSYEQYFGPGTRLTVT.